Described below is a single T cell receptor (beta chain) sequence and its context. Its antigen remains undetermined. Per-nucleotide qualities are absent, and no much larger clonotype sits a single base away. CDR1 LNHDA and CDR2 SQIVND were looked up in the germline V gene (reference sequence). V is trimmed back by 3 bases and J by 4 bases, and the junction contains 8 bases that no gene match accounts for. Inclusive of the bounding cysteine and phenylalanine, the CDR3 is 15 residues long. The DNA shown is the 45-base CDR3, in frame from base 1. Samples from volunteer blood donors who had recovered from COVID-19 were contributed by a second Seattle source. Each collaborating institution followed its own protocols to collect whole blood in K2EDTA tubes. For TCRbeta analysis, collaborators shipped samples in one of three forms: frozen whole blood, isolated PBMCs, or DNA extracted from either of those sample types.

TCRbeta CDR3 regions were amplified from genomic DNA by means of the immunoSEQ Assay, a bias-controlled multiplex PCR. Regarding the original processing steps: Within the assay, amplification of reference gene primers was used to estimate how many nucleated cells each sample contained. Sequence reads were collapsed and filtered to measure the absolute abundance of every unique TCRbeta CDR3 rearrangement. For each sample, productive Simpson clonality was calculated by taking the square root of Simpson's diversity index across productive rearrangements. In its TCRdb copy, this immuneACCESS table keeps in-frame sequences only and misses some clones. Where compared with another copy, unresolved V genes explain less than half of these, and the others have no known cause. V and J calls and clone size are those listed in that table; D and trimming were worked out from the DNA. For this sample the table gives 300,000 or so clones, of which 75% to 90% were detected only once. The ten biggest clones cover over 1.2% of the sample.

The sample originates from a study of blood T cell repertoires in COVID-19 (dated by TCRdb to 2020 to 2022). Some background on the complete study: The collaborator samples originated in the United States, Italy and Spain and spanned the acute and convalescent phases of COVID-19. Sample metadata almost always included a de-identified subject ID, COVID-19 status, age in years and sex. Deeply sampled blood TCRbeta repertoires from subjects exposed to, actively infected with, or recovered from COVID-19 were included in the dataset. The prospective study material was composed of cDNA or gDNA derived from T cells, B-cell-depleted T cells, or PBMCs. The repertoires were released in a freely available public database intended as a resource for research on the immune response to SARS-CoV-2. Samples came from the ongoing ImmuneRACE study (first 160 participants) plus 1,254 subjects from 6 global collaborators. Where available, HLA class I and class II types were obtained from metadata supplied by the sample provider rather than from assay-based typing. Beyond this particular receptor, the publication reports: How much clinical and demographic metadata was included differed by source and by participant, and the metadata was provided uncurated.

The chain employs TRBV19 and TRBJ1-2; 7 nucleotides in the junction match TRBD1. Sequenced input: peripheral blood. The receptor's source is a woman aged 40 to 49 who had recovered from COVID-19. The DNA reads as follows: TGTGCCAGTAGTATGGGACAGCCTAGCCTCTATGGCTACACCTTC. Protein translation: CASSMGQPSLYGYTF. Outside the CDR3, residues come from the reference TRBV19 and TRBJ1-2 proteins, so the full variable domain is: DGGITQSPKYLFRKEGQNVTLSCEQNLNHDAMYWYRQDPGQGLRLIYYSQIVNDFQKGDIAEGYSVSREKKESFPLTVTSAQKNPTAFYLCASSMGQPSLYGYTFGSGTRLTVV.